This T cell receptor beta chain was profiled in a study of blood T cell repertoires in COVID-19. Study at large: COVID-19 samples from acute and convalescent phases originated in the United States, Italy and Spain. In each case, the material was cDNA or gDNA derived from T cells, B-cell-depleted T cells, or PBMCs.

Regarding this clone: Other DNA sequences within the sample encode an identical CDR3.

The authors' processing: How many nucleated cells were present was estimated from reference gene primer amplification. Data came from immunoSEQ multiplex PCR; TCRdb stores just in-frame clones and leaves some out. V, J and clone size derive from that table, while D and trimming were established from the DNA sequence. This table has 65,000 to 90,000 clones, 75% to 90% appearing once. V was clipped by 5 bases and J by 7 bases; unmatched bases: 5. Germline V CDR1 and CDR2: LNHDA, SQIVND (reference sequence). The CDR3 consists of 15 residues. This clonotype originated in a woman aged 45-65 years with active or convalescent COVID-19. Sequenced sample: peripheral blood. The chain has TRBV19 and TRBJ1-6, with 10 bases lining up with TRBD1. CDR3: CASSPPGQGNSPLHF. CDR3 DNA sequence: TGTGCCAGTAGTCCCCCGGGACAGGGGAATTCACCCCTCCACTTT.